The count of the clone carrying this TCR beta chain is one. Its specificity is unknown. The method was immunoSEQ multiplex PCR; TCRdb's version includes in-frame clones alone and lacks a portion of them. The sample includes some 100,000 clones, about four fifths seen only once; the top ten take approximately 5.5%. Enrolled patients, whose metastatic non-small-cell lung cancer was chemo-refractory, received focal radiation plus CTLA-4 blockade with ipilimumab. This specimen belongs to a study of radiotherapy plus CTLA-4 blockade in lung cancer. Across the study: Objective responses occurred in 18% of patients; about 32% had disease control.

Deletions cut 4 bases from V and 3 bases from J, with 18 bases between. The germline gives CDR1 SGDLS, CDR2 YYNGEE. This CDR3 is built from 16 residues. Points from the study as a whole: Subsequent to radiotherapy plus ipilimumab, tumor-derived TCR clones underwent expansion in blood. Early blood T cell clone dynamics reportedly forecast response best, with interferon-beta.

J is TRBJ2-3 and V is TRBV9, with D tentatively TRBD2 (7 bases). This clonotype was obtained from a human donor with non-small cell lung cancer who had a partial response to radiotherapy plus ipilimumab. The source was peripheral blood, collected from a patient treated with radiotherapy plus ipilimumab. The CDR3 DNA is TGTGCCAGCAGCACCACGGGGAGGGGGGGGACAGATACGCAGTATTTT. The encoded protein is CASSTTGRGGTDTQYF.